These 2 T cell receptor beta chains were sequenced from one sample in a study of CD8 T cells in ankylosing spondylitis. TCRdb re-called the 5' RACE reads with MiXCR, one entry per CDR3 protein. The table shows 130,000 to 150,000 distinct CDR3 sequences, with roughly 8.8% occurring only once. Sequencing was performed on synovial fluid, either unsorted or a sorted T cell fraction (not recorded which). These receptors all come from a male donor with ankylosing spondylitis.

The table lists this clonotype with a few counts. The chain is built from TRBV7-2 and TRBJ2-5, with TRBD1 matching over 7 bases. The CDR3 totals 15 residues. With V trimmed by 5 bases and J by 5 bases, 11 bases remained unmatched. Per the germline V gene, CDR1 is SGHTA and CDR2 is FQGNSA. CDR3 bases: TGTGCCAGCAGCCCTCGGACAGGATTGATGGAGACCCAGTACTTC. Translation gives CASSPRTGLMETQYF.

This clonotype was observed at least ten times. The V and J genes are TRBV2 and TRBJ2-2; D is undetermined. Germline assignment: CDR1 SNHLY and CDR2 FYNNEI. The CDR3 runs 15 residues. The ends were cut back, 4 bases at V and 0 bases at J, with 9 bases in the middle. As DNA, the CDR3 is TGTGCCAGCAGTGGGGCAGGCGCGAACACCGGGGAGCTGTTTTTT. Its protein is CASSGAGANTGELFF.